The clone carrying this TCR beta chain rates as large (0.1 to 1%). Its antigen is unidentified. V gave up 0 bases and J gave up 6 bases, with 12 bases separating them. The germline CDR1 and CDR2 sequences are MGHRA and YSYEKL. CDR3 length: 15 amino acids. These data originate in a study of cytotoxic CD8 clonotypes in ibrutinib-treated CLL. Across the study: Among responders, some 25 were partial and 2 complete; after median roughly 66 months, 14 stayed remitted and approximately 12 progressed. Study-level findings and limits: Progressing patients had sampling times that differed from those of sustained-remission patients. Clonality increased with ibrutinib response but returned toward baseline at progression.

Clones were read by immunoSEQ multiplex PCR, and TCRdb kept only the in-frame ones, dropping some. The data show 2,500 to 3,000 clones, with approximately 78% seen just once and 25% held by the top ten. The sample consisted of PBMCs, taken before ibrutinib treatment. This clonotype originated in a human donor with chronic lymphocytic leukemia. The V gene is TRBV4-1, the J gene TRBJ2-1, with D possibly matching TRBD2 (5 bases). In DNA, the CDR3 is TGCGCCAGCAGCCAAGATGCCGGGAACGTCAATGAGCAGTTCTTC. Translating it yields CASSQDAGNVNEQFF.